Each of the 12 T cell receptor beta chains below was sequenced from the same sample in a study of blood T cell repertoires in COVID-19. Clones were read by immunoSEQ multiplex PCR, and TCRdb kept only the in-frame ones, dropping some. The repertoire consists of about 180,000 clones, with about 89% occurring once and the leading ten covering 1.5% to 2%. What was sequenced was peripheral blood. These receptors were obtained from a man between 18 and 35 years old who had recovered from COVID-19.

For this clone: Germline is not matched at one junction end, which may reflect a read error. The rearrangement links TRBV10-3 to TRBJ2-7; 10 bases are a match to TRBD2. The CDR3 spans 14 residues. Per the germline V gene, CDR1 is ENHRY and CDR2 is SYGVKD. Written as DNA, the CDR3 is TGTGCCATCAGTGAGGGACTAGCGGCCTATGAGCAGTACTTC. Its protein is CAISEGLAAYEQYF.

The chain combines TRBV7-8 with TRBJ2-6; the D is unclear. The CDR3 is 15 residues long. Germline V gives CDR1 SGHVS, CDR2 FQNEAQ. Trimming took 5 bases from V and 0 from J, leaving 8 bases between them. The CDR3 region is CASSPYFSGANVLTF. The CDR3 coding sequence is TGTGCCAGCAGCCCCTACTTCTCTGGGGCCAACGTCCTGACTTTC. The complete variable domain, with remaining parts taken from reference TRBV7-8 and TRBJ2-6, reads GAGVSQSPRYKVAKRGQDVALRCDPISGHVSLFWYQQALGQGPEFLTYFQNEAQLDKSGLPSDRFFAERPEGSVSTLKIQRTQQEDSAVYLCASSPYFSGANVLTFGAGSRLTVL.

The CDR3 DNA follows: TGTGCCAGCAGCCCGGGGAGGGGGAGCTACGAGCAGTACTTC. Its protein is CASSPGRGSYEQYF. The chain combines TRBV7-9 with TRBJ2-7, with D perhaps matching TRBD2 (7 bases). The V gene lost 5 bases and the J gene lost 3 bases, with 14 bases spanning the gap. Germline V lookup: CDR1 SEHNR, CDR2 FQNEAQ (reference sequence). There are 14 residues in the CDR3.

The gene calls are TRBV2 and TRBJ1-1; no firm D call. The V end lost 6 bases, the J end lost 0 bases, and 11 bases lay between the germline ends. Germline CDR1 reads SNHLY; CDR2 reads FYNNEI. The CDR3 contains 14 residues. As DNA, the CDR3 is TGTGCCAGCAGGCTCAGTAAAGTGAACACTGAAGCTTTCTTT. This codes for CASRLSKVNTEAFF.

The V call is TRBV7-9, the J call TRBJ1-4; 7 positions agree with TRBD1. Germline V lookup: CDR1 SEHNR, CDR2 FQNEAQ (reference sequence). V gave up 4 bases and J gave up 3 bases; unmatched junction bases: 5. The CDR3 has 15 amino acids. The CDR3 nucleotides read TGTGCCAGCAGCTCCCAGGGGGTGTCTAATGAAAAACTGTTTTTT. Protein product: CASSSQGVSNEKLFF.

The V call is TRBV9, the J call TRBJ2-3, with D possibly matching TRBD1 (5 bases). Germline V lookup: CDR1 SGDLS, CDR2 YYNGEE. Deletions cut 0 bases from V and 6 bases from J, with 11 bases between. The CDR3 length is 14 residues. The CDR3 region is CASSVDVGADTQYF. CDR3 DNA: TGTGCCAGCAGCGTAGACGTAGGGGCGGATACGCAGTATTTT.

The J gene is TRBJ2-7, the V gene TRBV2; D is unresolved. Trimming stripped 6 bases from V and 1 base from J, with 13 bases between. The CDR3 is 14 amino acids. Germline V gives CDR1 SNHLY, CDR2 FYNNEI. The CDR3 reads CASRETISSYEQYF. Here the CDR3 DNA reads TGTGCCAGCAGGGAGACGATAAGTTCCTACGAGCAGTACTTC.

CDR3 residues: CASSPPSYEQYF. The CDR3 bases are TGTGCCAGCAGTCCTCCCTCCTACGAGCAGTACTTC. The chain has TRBV27 and TRBJ2-7; D unresolved. Germline values: CDR1 MNHEY, CDR2 SMNVEV (reference sequence). CDR3 length equals 12 residues. V was cut by 5 bases and J by 0 bases, with 5 bases left in between.

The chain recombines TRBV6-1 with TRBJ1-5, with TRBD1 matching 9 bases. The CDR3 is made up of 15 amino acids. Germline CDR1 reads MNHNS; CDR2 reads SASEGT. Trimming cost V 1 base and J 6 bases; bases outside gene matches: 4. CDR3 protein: CASSEGDRVTQPQHF. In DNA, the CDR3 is TGTGCCAGCAGTGAAGGGGACAGGGTGACTCAGCCCCAGCATTTT.

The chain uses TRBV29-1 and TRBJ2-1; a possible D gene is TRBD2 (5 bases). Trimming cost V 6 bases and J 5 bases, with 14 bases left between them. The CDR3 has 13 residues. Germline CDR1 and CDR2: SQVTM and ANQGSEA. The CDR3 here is CSVRSALHNEQFF. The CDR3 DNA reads TGCAGCGTCCGTAGCGCCCTACACAATGAGCAGTTCTTC.

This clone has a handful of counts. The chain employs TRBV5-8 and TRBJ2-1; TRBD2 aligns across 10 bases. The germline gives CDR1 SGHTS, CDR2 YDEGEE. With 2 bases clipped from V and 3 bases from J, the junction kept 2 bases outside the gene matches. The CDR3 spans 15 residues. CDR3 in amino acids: CASSFGLAVYNEQFF. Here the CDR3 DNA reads TGTGCCAGCAGCTTTGGACTAGCGGTCTACAATGAGCAGTTCTTC.

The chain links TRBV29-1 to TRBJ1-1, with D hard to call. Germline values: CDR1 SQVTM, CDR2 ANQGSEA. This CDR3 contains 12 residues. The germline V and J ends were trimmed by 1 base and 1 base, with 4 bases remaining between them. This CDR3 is CSVEAQNTEAFF. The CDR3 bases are TGCAGCGTTGAAGCACAGAACACTGAAGCTTTCTTT.